Shown below are 14 T cell receptor beta chains from a single sample sequenced in a study of naive and memory T cell subsets. Two oligonucleotides, mixed equimolar, formed the beta constant-region primer covering TRBC1 and TRBC2. Four rounds of PCR amplified the ligated cDNA using nested alpha and beta constant-region primers plus SP2. TCRdb reprocessed the UMI-ligation and nested PCR reads via MiXCR and lists one record per CDR3 protein. The profile covers 100,000 to 150,000 distinct CDR3 sequences, with 35% to 40% appearing a single time and approximately 0.9% taken by the ten largest. Sequences were obtained from central memory CD4+ T cells from blood. The receptors were gathered from a human donor in good health.

V and J are TRBV9 and TRBJ2-2; D is ambiguous. The V end was cut by 5 bases, the J end by 0 bases, with 11 bases between. Germline CDR1 SGDLS, CDR2 YYNGEE. This CDR3 is built from 15 residues. CDR3 nucleotide sequence: TGTGCCAGCAGTTTCCGTACTGCGAACACCGGGGAGCTGTTTTTT. Protein: CASSFRTANTGELFF.

This chain connects TRBV6-1 to TRBJ2-2; TRBD1 matches 7 bases. Unmatched junction bases numbered 8, after V lost 6 bases and J lost 4 bases. CDR3 length: 15 residues. Per the germline V gene, CDR1 is MNHNS and CDR2 is SASEGT. The DNA of the CDR3 is TGTGCCAGCAGGATGGGACAGTCGGGCACCGGGGAGCTGTTTTTT. Residues: CASRMGQSGTGELFF.

This clonotype was found a few times. This chain uses TRBV28 with TRBJ1-1; no firm D call. This CDR3 is 14 amino acids long. Trimming removed 3 bases from V and 4 bases from J, with 12 bases in between. The germline CDR1 and CDR2 sequences are MDHEN and SYDVKM. The CDR3 region is CASSFGLSSTEAFF. DNA of the CDR3: TGTGCCAGCAGTTTTGGGTTGTCGAGCACTGAAGCTTTCTTT.

The table lists this clonotype with a few counts. J is TRBJ2-7 and V is TRBV20-1, with TRBD2 as a possible D gene (5 bases). The CDR3 has 13 amino acids. V dropped 1 base and J dropped 1 base, with 8 bases sitting between them. Germline CDR1 is DFQATT and CDR2 is SNEGSKA (reference sequence). The DNA for the CDR3 is TGCAGTGCTAGAGTGAGGGCTTCCTACGAGCAGTACTTC. Translation: CSARVRASYEQYF.

The J gene is TRBJ2-1, the V gene TRBV29-1; D uncertain. V was trimmed by 4 bases and J by 5 bases, leaving 3 bases between them. Germline lookup yields CDR1 SQVTM and CDR2 ANQGSEA. The CDR3 runs 10 residues. Here the CDR3 reads CSVGNNEQFF. CDR3 DNA: TGCAGCGTTGGTAACAATGAGCAGTTCTTC.

In this sample, this clonotype turned up many times. The J gene is TRBJ2-7, the V gene TRBV28; tentatively, D is TRBD1 (6 bases). This CDR3 comprises 15 residues. With 2 bases removed from V and 4 bases from J, the gap between germline ends came to 15 bases. In germline, CDR1 is MDHEN, CDR2 SYDVKM. This chain's CDR3 is CASSLPPGTSYEQYF. The DNA for the CDR3 is TGTGCCAGCAGTTTACCCCCCGGGACATCGTACGAGCAGTACTTC.

This clonotype was detected only a few times. The chain combines TRBV2 with TRBJ2-1; 15 bases agree with TRBD2. Germline V gene sequence: CDR1 SNHLY, CDR2 FYNNEI. The CDR3 totals 15 residues. V was clipped by 9 bases and J by 9 bases; unmatched bases: 9. CDR3 nucleotides: TGTGCCAGGCGGACTAGCGGGAGGGGAGGCAGTGAGCAGTTCTTC. It codes for CARRTSGRGGSEQFF.

This clonotype has ten or more counts. This chain uses TRBV10-3 with TRBJ1-2; TRBD1 might be the D (5 bases). The CDR3 consists of 15 residues. Germline CDR1 is ENHRY and CDR2 is SYGVKD. V gave up 0 bases and J gave up 8 bases, with 16 bases separating them. The CDR3 DNA is TGTGCCATCAGTGAGTCAGGCGCCAGGGTCGAAGGCTACACCTTC. This sequence encodes CAISESGARVEGYTF.

The gene calls are TRBV6-5 and TRBJ1-3; no reliable D call. V dropped 2 bases and J dropped 0 bases, with 11 bases sitting between them. CDR1 is MNHEY and CDR2 is SVGAGI in the germline V gene. The CDR3 sequence is 16 residues long. The CDR3 protein is CASSYGSVLSGNTIYF. The DNA of the CDR3 is TGTGCCAGCAGTTACGGGTCGGTTCTCTCTGGAAACACCATATATTTT.

This clonotype was seen a few times. V and J are TRBV14 and TRBJ2-3; D is uncertain. V gave up 1 base and J gave up 3 bases, with 11 bases separating them. This CDR3 has 15 amino acids. Germline CDR1 reads SGHDN; CDR2 reads FVKESK. The DNA of the CDR3 is TGTGCCAGCAGCCAAGCCCGAAGTCCGACAGATACGCAGTATTTT. Translating gives CASSQARSPTDTQYF.

This clonotype was found many times. The chain carries TRBV4-3 and TRBJ2-1; 10 bases fit TRBD2. The trim removed 1 base at V and 9 bases at J, leaving 6 bases unmatched. This CDR3 is built from 15 residues. The V gene's germline CDR1 is LGHNA and CDR2 YSLEER. CDR3 in amino acids: CASSQGLAGAREQFF. DNA of the CDR3: TGCGCCAGCAGCCAAGGGCTAGCGGGAGCCCGTGAGCAGTTCTTC.

This clonotype has more than one count but fewer than ten. The CDR3 region has the DNA TGTGCCAGCAGCTCCCGAGGGGGGGCGGATAGTGAGCAGTTCTTC. Translating gives CASSSRGGADSEQFF. V usage is TRBV11-3 and J usage is TRBJ2-1, with TRBD2 as a possible D gene (7 bases). CDR3 length: 15 residues. With 4 bases removed from V and 9 bases from J, the gap between germline ends came to 19 bases. The V gene's germline CDR1 is SGHNT and CDR2 YENEEA.

This sequence joins TRBV7-6 and TRBJ2-1; D possibly matches TRBD1 or TRBD2 (6 bases each). In germline, CDR1 is SGHVS, CDR2 FNYEAQ. V lost 1 base to trimming and J lost 7 bases, with 20 bases between them. This CDR3 has 17 amino acids. In DNA, the CDR3 is TGTGCCAGCAGCTTAGGCTCACAGGGCGCACGGGGGAATGAGCAGTTCTTC. It codes for CASSLGSQGARGNEQFF. Supplemented by reference TRBV7-6 and TRBJ2-1, the full variable domain reads GAGVSQSPRYKVTKRGQDVALRCDPISGHVSLYWYRQALGQGPEFLTYFNYEAQQDKSGLPNDRFSAERPEGSISTLTIQRTEQRDSAMYRCASSLGSQGARGNEQFFGPGTRLTVL.

A few counts support this clonotype. The chain joins TRBV6-5 to TRBJ1-6, with 9 bases lining up with TRBD1. After removal of 7 bases from V and 7 bases from J, the junction contained 8 bases not matched to a gene. This CDR3 comprises 15 residues. Germline CDR1 is MNHEY and CDR2 is SVGAGI. The CDR3 loop is CASTHRTGGNSPLHF. In nucleotides, the CDR3 is TGTGCCAGCACCCACCGCACAGGGGGCAATTCACCCCTCCACTTT.